Listed below are T cell receptor beta chains from one sample, sequenced in a study of shared clonotypes between healthy human individuals. Profiled with immunoSEQ multiplex PCR; TCRdb holds only in-frame clones, not every one. The table includes about 700,000 clones, approximately 74% detected once. Sequencing was performed on memory CD4+ T cells sorted from blood. These receptors all stem from a woman aged 25 to 39 in good health. CDR3s include the opening cysteine and the closing phenylalanine or tryptophan. A D gene is named only where the DNA matches it firmly. Clone size is given for some rows only: seen once, a few or many times, or a class if the clone is expanded.

NA	TRBV2	TRBD2	TRBJ2-7	CASSRDYASYEQYF	TGTGCCAGCAGTAGGGACTACGCCTCCTACGAGCAGTACTTC
NA	TRBV5-1	NA	TRBJ2-5	CASSLARQETQYF	TGCGCCAGCAGCTTGGCCAGGCAAGAGACCCAGTACTTC
NA	TRBV4-2	NA	TRBJ2-1	CASSQDRVGNEQFF	TGTGCCAGCAGCCAAGACAGGGTCGGCAATGAGCAGTTCTTC
NA	TRBV6-1	NA	TRBJ2-5	CASSEGRVETQYF	TGTGCCAGCAGTGAAGGCAGGGTGGAGACCCAGTACTTC
NA	TRBV10-3	TRBD1	TRBJ2-6	CAISRTGASSGANVLTF	TGTGCCATCAGTCGGACAGGGGCGAGCTCTGGGGCCAACGTCCTGACTTTC
NA	TRBV19	NA	TRBJ2-5	CASSMWAGRETQYF	TGTGCCAGTAGTATGTGGGCTGGGAGAGAGACCCAGTACTTC
NA	TRBV5-1	TRBD1	TRBJ1-2	CASREGQGASYYGYTF	TGCGCCAGCCGGGAGGGACAGGGGGCTTCTTACTATGGCTACACCTTC
NA	TRBV4-1	TRBD2	TRBJ2-1	CASSRGLAGVSSYNEQFF	TGCGCCAGCAGCCGAGGACTAGCGGGGGTTAGCTCCTACAATGAGCAGTTCTTC
few	TRBV6-1	NA	TRBJ1-2	CASSEAMYSTNYGYTF	TGTGCCAGCAGTGAAGCTATGTACAGTACTAACTATGGCTACACCTTC
NA	TRBV7-9	NA	TRBJ1-3	CASSPVLYAAGNTIYF	TGTGCCAGCAGCCCAGTCCTGTATGCGGCGGGAAACACCATATATTTT
once	TRBV2	NA	TRBJ2-3	CASSPQLGTDTQYF	TGTGCCAGCAGTCCACAATTGGGCACAGATACGCAGTATTTT
NA	TRBV28	TRBD1	TRBJ2-1	CASSPLGQGGNEQFF	TGTGCCAGCAGCCCCTTGGGACAGGGGGGGAATGAGCAGTTCTTC
NA	TRBV2	TRBD1	TRBJ2-7	CASSAQGADYEQYF	TGTGCCAGCAGTGCTCAGGGGGCCGACTACGAGCAGTACTTC
NA	TRBV10-3	TRBD2	TRBJ2-7	CAISEPTSGRRNEQYF	TGTGCCATCAGTGAGCCGACTAGCGGGAGAAGAAACGAGCAGTACTTC
NA	TRBV19	TRBD1	TRBJ2-7	CASSKGQERWEQYF	TGTGCCAGTAGTAAAGGACAGGAACGTTGGGAGCAGTACTTC
NA	TRBV28	NA	TRBJ1-4	CASSLRMTNEKLFF	TGTGCCAGCAGTTTACGGATGACTAATGAAAAACTGTTTTTT
NA	TRBV18	NA	TRBJ1-1	CASSPTVVGTEAFF	TGTGCCAGCTCACCAACCGTAGTAGGCACTGAAGCTTTCTTT
NA	TRBV6-5	NA	TRBJ2-5	CASRDIPHPGQYF	TGTGCCAGCCGGGACATCCCCCACCCCGGGCAGTACTTC
NA	TRBV28	NA	TRBJ1-1	CASSWTFKRSFF	TGTGCCAGCAGTTGGACCTTTAAGCGGTCTTTCTTT
many	TRBV7-9	NA	TRBJ2-7	CASSLGSGWEQYF	TGTGCCAGCAGCTTAGGATCGGGATGGGAGCAGTACTTC
once	TRBV7-9	TRBD2	TRBJ2-2	CASSLVGLAGVNTGELFF	TGTGCCAGCAGCTTAGTCGGCCTAGCGGGAGTAAATACCGGGGAGCTGTTTTTT
NA	TRBV29-1	TRBD2	TRBJ2-1	CSAGLAGRNEQFF	TGCAGCGCTGGACTAGCGGGACGGAATGAGCAGTTCTTC